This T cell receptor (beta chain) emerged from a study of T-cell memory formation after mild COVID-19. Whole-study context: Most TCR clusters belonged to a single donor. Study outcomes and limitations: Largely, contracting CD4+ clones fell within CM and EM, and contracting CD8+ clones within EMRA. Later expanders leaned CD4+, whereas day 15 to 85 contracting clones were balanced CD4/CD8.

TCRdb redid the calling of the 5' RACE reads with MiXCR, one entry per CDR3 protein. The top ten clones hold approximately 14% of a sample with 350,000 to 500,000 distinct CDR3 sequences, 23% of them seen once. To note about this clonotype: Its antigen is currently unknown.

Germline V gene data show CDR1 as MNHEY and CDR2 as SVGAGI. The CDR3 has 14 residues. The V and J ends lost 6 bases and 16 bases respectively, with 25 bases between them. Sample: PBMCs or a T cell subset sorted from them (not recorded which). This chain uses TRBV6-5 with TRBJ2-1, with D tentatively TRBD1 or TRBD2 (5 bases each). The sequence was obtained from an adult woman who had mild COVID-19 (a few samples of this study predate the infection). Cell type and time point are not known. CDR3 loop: CASRELQALGDGFF. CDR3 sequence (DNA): TGTGCCAGCAGAGAACTCCAGGCTCTGGGGGACGGCTTCTTC.